This T cell receptor beta chain was identified during a study of cytomegalovirus exposure and HLA in healthy donors. Study conclusions and caveats: In an earlier analysis, in some 540 donors, most V segments appeared productive either ~87% or ~30% of the time. The study labeled approximately 150 TCR beta chains cytomegalovirus-associated. Donor immune exposure was known only as CMV serostatus.

As for this clone: Its specificity is unknown.

The CDR3 length is 15 residues. In germline, CDR1 is MNHNS, CDR2 SASEGT. V was pared by 6 bases and J by 9 bases, with 11 bases of the junction left unmatched. Donors in the study were healthy people who gave bone marrow. Both 60 Vbeta primers and 13 Jbeta primers went into the PCR. The data were produced by immunoSEQ multiplex PCR, yet TCRdb's version contains in-frame clones alone and is incomplete. The profile shows 81,000 or so clones, more than 70% of them singletons. This receptor was obtained from a man in his fifties or sixties in good health and CMV-seronegative. Sequenced: PBMCs. The chain joins TRBV6-1 to TRBJ1-6; 7 bases fit TRBD1. DNA of the CDR3: TGTGCCAGCAGGAAACGGGAGCAGGGGGGTTCACCCCTCCACTTT. The encoded protein is CASRKREQGGSPLHF.